The 27 T cell receptor beta chains in this list originate from one sample, sequenced in a study of blood T cell repertoires in COVID-19. Produced via immunoSEQ multiplex PCR; TCRdb's table is partial and in-frame only. The sample shows about 130,000 clones, approximately 90% of them seen only once. The sequenced material came from peripheral blood. The receptors originated from a man between 50 and 59 years old with COVID-19, enrolled during active disease.

The CDR3, as DNA: TGTGCCAGCTCGACAGGGAGTGCCCAGAGTGGAACTGAAGCTTTCTTT. It yields the protein CASSTGSAQSGTEAFF. The rearrangement uses TRBV13 and TRBJ1-1, with TRBD1 identical over 7 bases. In germline, CDR1 is PRHDT, CDR2 FYEKMQ (reference sequence). CDR3 length: 16 residues. Trimming cost V 8 bases and J 5 bases; bases outside gene matches: 17.

V gene TRBV6-2 or TRBV6-3 combines with J gene TRBJ1-5; D perhaps matches TRBD1 (6 bases). Trimming took off 2 bases at V and 2 bases at J, with 10 bases between the two ends. Germline CDR1 is MNHEY and CDR2 is SVGEGT. This CDR3 contains 15 residues. CDR3 in amino acids: CASSYKAGGNQPQHF. The CDR3 DNA is TGTGCCAGCAGTTACAAGGCAGGGGGCAATCAGCCCCAGCATTTT.

The chain links TRBV4-1 to TRBJ1-2; TRBD1 aligns across 8 bases. Losses at the gene ends were 3 bases for V and 2 bases for J; bases not matched to a gene: 5. The CDR3 is 15 amino acids. Per the germline V gene, CDR1 is MGHRA and CDR2 is YSYEKL. Written as DNA, the CDR3 is TGCGCCAGCAGCCAGACACCAGGGGGCAACTATGGCTACACCTTC. Amino acid sequence: CASSQTPGGNYGYTF.

The chain links TRBV11-2 to TRBJ2-6; a weak D match, TRBD2 (5 bases). The V gene lost 1 base and the J gene lost 2 bases, with 6 bases spanning the gap. Germline V gives CDR1 SGHAT, CDR2 FQNNGV. This CDR3 has 15 amino acids. The CDR3 DNA reads TGTGCCAGCAGCTTAGGGAGGACTGGGGCCAACGTCCTGACTTTC. This encodes CASSLGRTGANVLTF.

The chain is built from TRBV28 and TRBJ1-1, with D tentatively TRBD1 (6 bases). The CDR3 length is 16 residues. The V end lost 3 bases, the J end lost 0 bases, and 14 bases lay between the germline ends. The germline V gene has CDR1 MDHEN and CDR2 SYDVKM. As DNA, the CDR3 is TGTGCCAGCAGTTTGGACAGAATTAACATGAACACTGAAGCTTTCTTT. This sequence encodes CASSLDRINMNTEAFF.

V and J are TRBV3-1 (or the pseudogene TRBV3-2) and TRBJ1-1, with D tentatively TRBD1 (6 bases). This CDR3 has 17 amino acids. Germline V gene sequence: CDR1 LGHDT, CDR2 YNNKEL (reference sequence). The ends were cut back, 0 bases at V and 4 bases at J, with 18 bases in the middle. The CDR3 bases are TGTGCCAGCAGCCAAGAGAGCTGGGGGCAAACGACCACTGAAGCTTTCTTT. This encodes CASSQESWGQTTTEAFF.

The rearrangement joins TRBV7-2 to TRBJ1-2; 8 positions match TRBD1. The CDR3 is 13 residues long. V gave up 5 bases and J gave up 7 bases; unmatched junction bases: 6. Per the germline V gene, CDR1 is SGHTA and CDR2 is FQGNSA. CDR3 DNA sequence: TGTGCCAGCAGCCCTGGACAGGGCCCTGGCTACACCTTC. As protein: CASSPGQGPGYTF.

The rearrangement joins TRBV15 to TRBJ2-7, with D uncertain. The ends were cut back, 5 bases at V and 2 bases at J, with 13 bases in the middle. CDR1 is LNHNV and CDR2 is YYDKDF in the germline V gene (reference sequence). The CDR3 runs to 14 residues. This CDR3 reads CATSPRFNAYEQYF. CDR3 sequence (DNA): TGTGCCACCAGCCCCCGGTTCAACGCCTACGAGCAGTACTTC.

This chain joins TRBV29-1 and TRBJ2-7, with 9 bases lining up with TRBD1. After removal of 7 bases from V and 3 bases from J, the junction contained 7 bases not matched to a gene. The germline CDR1 and CDR2 sequences are SQVTM and ANQGSEA. The CDR3 is made up of 13 amino acids. This chain's CDR3 is CSGGDRENYEQYF. CDR3 bases: TGCAGCGGGGGGGACAGGGAGAACTACGAGCAGTACTTC.

V usage is TRBV21-1 and J usage is TRBJ2-7; the table's D call, TRBD1, has no DNA check behind it. TRBV21-1 is assigned pseudogene status. CDR3 length: 13 amino acids. CDR3 sequence: CASRRDRAREQYV. In DNA form, the CDR3 reads TGTGCCAGCAGAAGAGACAGGGCTCGGGAGCAGTACGTC.

The rearrangement uses TRBV28 and TRBJ1-1; D may be TRBD1 (6 bases). V was clipped by 7 bases and J by 4 bases, with 16 bases between them. CDR1 is MDHEN, CDR2 SYDVKM, per germline. There are 14 residues in the CDR3. Written as DNA, the CDR3 is TGTGCCAGCACCAAGGCCGGACAGAGCACTGAAGCTTTCTTT. Translating gives CASTKAGQSTEAFF.

The rearrangement links TRBV3-1 (or the pseudogene TRBV3-2) to TRBJ2-7, with 8 bases identical to TRBD1. V shed 4 bases and J 4 bases; nucleotides not matched to a gene: 6. The germline V gene has CDR1 LGHDT and CDR2 YNNKEL (reference sequence). The CDR3 covers 14 residues. DNA for the CDR3: TGTGCCAGCAGCCCACTGGACAGGGAGTACGAGCAGTACTTC. This sequence encodes CASSPLDREYEQYF.

CDR3 region: CASSLDPLAVEETQYF. For the CDR3, the DNA is TGTGCCAGCAGCTTAGATCCACTAGCGGTGGAAGAGACCCAGTACTTC. This chain uses TRBV7-2 with TRBJ2-5; 8 positions match TRBD2. CDR3 length equals 16 residues. The J segment lost 3 bases and the V segment lost 1 base, leaving 7 bases of the junction unmatched. CDR1 and CDR2 from the germline V gene are SGHTA and FQGNSA.

This clone was observed a single time. V gene TRBV30 combines with J gene TRBJ2-7; 12 nucleotides align to TRBD2. Germline values: CDR1 GTSNPN, CDR2 SVGIG (reference sequence). The CDR3 runs to 14 residues. V dropped 4 bases and J dropped 5; count of bases not matched to a gene: 6. The CDR3: CAWTLAGGPDEQYV. For the CDR3, the DNA is TGTGCCTGGACTCTAGCGGGAGGGCCTGACGAGCAGTACGTC.

This clone has just one count. The gene calls are TRBV14 and TRBJ2-3, with D uncertain. V gave up 1 base and J gave up 3 bases, with 11 bases separating them. Germline CDR1 is SGHDN and CDR2 is FVKESK. CDR3 length: 15 residues. CDR3 loop: CASSQVGVGTDTQYF. DNA of the CDR3: TGTGCCAGCAGCCAAGTTGGAGTCGGGACAGATACGCAGTATTTT.

The gene calls are TRBV5-1 and TRBJ2-2, with 9 bases matching TRBD1. The trim removed 2 bases at V and 5 bases at J, leaving 10 bases unmatched. CDR1 is SGHRS, CDR2 YFSETQ, per germline. The CDR3 is made up of 17 amino acids. CDR3 sequence: CASSFPPDRGLTGELFF. For the CDR3, the DNA is TGCGCCAGCAGCTTTCCCCCGGACAGGGGTCTAACCGGGGAGCTGTTTTTT.

The V call is TRBV7-3, the J call TRBJ2-3, with 11 bases identical to TRBD2. Trimming at V came to 1 base and at J to 3 bases, leaving 9 bases not matched to a gene. Germline V gene lookup returns CDR1 SGHTA and CDR2 FQGTGA. This CDR3 has 18 residues. CDR3 amino acids: CASSLRTGLAGVTDTQYF. The CDR3 region has the DNA TGTGCCAGCAGCTTAAGGACCGGACTAGCGGGCGTTACAGATACGCAGTATTTT.

This CDR3 reads CASTGTSQETQYF. DNA for the CDR3: TGTGCCAGCACCGGGACTTCCCAAGAGACCCAGTACTTC. The V and J genes are TRBV2 and TRBJ2-5; possibly TRBD2 for D (6 bases). Germline loops: CDR1 SNHLY, CDR2 FYNNEI. The CDR3 spans 13 residues. V lost 7 bases and J 1 base, leaving 10 bases between the germline ends.

The genes are TRBV7-2 and TRBJ2-3, with 11 nucleotides matching TRBD2. CDR1 and CDR2 (germline): SGHTA, FQGNSA. V lost 5 bases, J lost 1 base, and 5 bases stayed unmatched. CDR3 length: 16 residues. CDR3 in DNA: TGTGCCAGCAGCCTCCAGACTAGCGGGGGCACAGATACGCAGTATTTT. Translated: CASSLQTSGGTDTQYF.

The V and J genes are TRBV11-2 and TRBJ2-5; 7 bases are shared with TRBD2. Germline V gene data show CDR1 as SGHAT and CDR2 as FQNNGV. V shed 5 bases, J shed 5 bases, and the junction held 14 bases outside the gene matches. The length of the CDR3 is 16 residues. The CDR3 region is CASSPPTAGRGETQYF. The CDR3, as DNA: TGTGCCAGCAGCCCGCCAACGGCAGGGCGGGGGGAGACCCAGTACTTC.

J is TRBJ2-1 and V is TRBV5-4; 7 bases match TRBD1. Losses at the gene ends were 4 bases for V and 0 bases for J; bases not matched to a gene: 10. CDR1 and CDR2 from the germline V gene are SGHNT and YYREEE (reference sequence). The CDR3 spans 17 residues. The CDR3 spells CASSRLGGSISYNEQFF. CDR3 in DNA: TGTGCCAGCAGCCGCCTAGGGGGCTCCATCTCCTACAATGAGCAGTTCTTC.

The chain couples TRBV9 to TRBJ1-3; a weak D match, TRBD1 (6 bases). With 4 bases removed from V and 3 bases from J, the gap between germline ends came to 14 bases. The CDR3 contains 15 residues. Germline assignment: CDR1 SGDLS and CDR2 YYNGEE. The CDR3 here is CASSPLDSYGNTIYF. Here the CDR3 DNA reads TGTGCCAGCAGCCCACTGGACAGTTATGGAAACACCATATATTTT.

This chain connects TRBV9 to TRBJ2-1; TRBD2 aligns across 10 bases. The germline gives CDR1 SGDLS, CDR2 YYNGEE. The CDR3 runs 18 residues. With 0 bases clipped from V and 5 bases from J, the junction kept 11 bases outside the gene matches. Here the CDR3 DNA reads TGTGCCAGCAGCGTAGGTGGGGCTAGCGGGAGAAGGCACAATGAGCAGTTCTTC. It codes for CASSVGGASGRRHNEQFF.

The rearrangement joins TRBV18 to TRBJ2-1; 10 bases are shared with TRBD1. The CDR3 consists of 14 residues. Germline V gene sequence: CDR1 KGHSH, CDR2 LQKENI. The V and J ends lost 4 bases and 9 bases, in that order; junction bases with no gene match: 6. The CDR3 DNA reads TGTGCCAGCTCACTCCTCGGGACAGGGGCTGAGCAGTTCTTC. It codes for CASSLLGTGAEQFF.

Details on this clone: One end of the junction does not line up with germline, which may come from a read error. CDR3 region: CASSLRQLDNSPLHF. The DNA of the CDR3 is TGTGCCAGCAGCTTAAGACAACTGGATAACTCACCCCTCCACTTT. This chain connects TRBV7-6 to TRBJ1-6; the D is unclear. The CDR3 spans 15 residues. CDR1 SGHVS and CDR2 FNYEAQ come from the germline V gene.

The rearrangement uses TRBV19 and TRBJ2-1; D perhaps matches TRBD2 (6 bases). The CDR3 covers 16 residues. From germline, CDR1 is LNHDA and CDR2 SQIVND (reference sequence). Trimming removed 3 bases at V and 4 bases at J, with 16 bases between. The CDR3 DNA follows: TGTGCCAGTAGTATCTTTAGCGGAAGCCTTTACAATGAGCAGTTCTTC. It codes for CASSIFSGSLYNEQFF.

The V gene is TRBV2, the J gene TRBJ1-5; TRBD1 aligns across 7 bases. Germline V gene sequence: CDR1 SNHLY, CDR2 FYNNEI. Unmatched junction bases numbered 8, after V lost 7 bases and J lost 5 bases. This CDR3 comprises 14 residues. The CDR3 sequence: CASTLRQGDQPQHF. The DNA for the CDR3 is TGTGCCAGCACCCTTAGGCAGGGGGATCAGCCCCAGCATTTT.